This TCR beta chain was documented in a study of T cell repertoires in cytomegalovirus infection. Turning to the study itself: TCR beta signatures that were public indicated CMV infection and matching HLA type.

TCRdb reprocessed the reads with MiXCR, giving one entry per CDR3 protein. The sample contains roughly 180,000 distinct CDR3 sequences, about 18% of which appear only once. This clonotype was detected only a few times. The receptor comes from a human donor in good health (CMV status not recorded). Some clones in this sample may be carry-over from other donors' samples. The sample comprised CD8+ T cells from PBMCs.

In DNA form, the CDR3 reads TGTGCCAGCTCACCGGGACAGGGGATGAATCAGCCCCAGCATTTT. This gives the protein CASSPGQGMNQPQHF. V gene TRBV18 combines with J gene TRBJ1-5; 10 nucleotides align to TRBD1. Germline CDR1 reads KGHSH; CDR2 reads LQKENI. With V trimmed by 3 bases and J by 4 bases, 3 bases remained unmatched. The CDR3 has 15 amino acids. Looking up the rest from reference TRBV18 and TRBJ1-5 gives the full variable domain: NAGVMQNPRHLVRRRGQEARLRCSPMKGHSHVYWYRQLPEEGLKFMVYLQKENIIDESGMPKERFSAEFPKEGPSILRIQQVVRGDSAAYFCASSPGQGMNQPQHFGDGTRLSIL.